This TCR beta chain was found in a study of Graves' ophthalmopathy and Graves' hyperthyroidism. Clinical symptoms and serum thyroxine were used for diagnosis; TRAb, thyroid ultrasound and orbital computed tomography were also relied on. This clonotype was seen ten or more times. Transcripts of RNA were the source for amplifying TCR beta CDR3 regions. The authors performed first-round RT-PCR with HTBI primers and then a second-round multiplex PCR. MiXCR was run by TCRdb on the multiplex PCR reads, yielding one entry per CDR3 protein. The profile shows a few hundred thousand distinct CDR3 sequences, approximately 17% of them singletons. Germline CDR1 SGHTA, CDR2 FQGNSA. The CDR3 consists of 14 residues. Trimming removed 0 bases at V and 3 bases at J, with 6 bases between.

Material: peripheral blood. The TCR originated in an adult woman with stable Graves' hyperthyroidism. The rearrangement joins TRBV7-2 to TRBJ2-4; D gene unclear. This chain's CDR3 is CASSLAYDKNIQYF. CDR3 DNA: TGTGCCAGCAGCTTAGCGTATGACAAAAACATTCAGTACTTC.